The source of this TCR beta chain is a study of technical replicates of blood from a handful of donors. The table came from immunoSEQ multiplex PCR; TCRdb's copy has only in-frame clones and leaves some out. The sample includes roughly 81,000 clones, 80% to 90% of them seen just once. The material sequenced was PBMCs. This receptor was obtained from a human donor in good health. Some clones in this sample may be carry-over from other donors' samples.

CDR3 in DNA: TGTGCCAGCGAAAGAGAAGGGGGATCTGGCGGCATTCAGTACTTC. The encoded protein is CASEREGGSGGIQYF. The chain recombines TRBV11-3 with TRBJ2-4, with D possibly matching TRBD1 (6 bases). Germline-derived CDR1 and CDR2 are SGHNT and YENEEA. Trimming left V 8 bases short and J 9 bases short, with 23 bases between. The CDR3 consists of 15 residues.